These T cell receptor beta chains were read from a single sample in a study of siplizumab effects on memory and regulatory T cells. The repertoire was sequenced with immunoSEQ multiplex PCR; TCRdb's copy has only in-frame clones and lacks some. This table holds over 95,000 clones, around 95% found once. Sequenced sample: non-Treg CD4+ T cells sorted from blood. All receptors come from a human donor in good health. Both conserved end residues are part of each CDR3. Each record gives: clone size, V gene, J gene, D gene, CDR3 DNA, CDR3 protein. The D gene is left open where the match is weak. Not every row has a clone size; where given, it reads once, few, many or a size class.

clone size: NA
V gene: TRBV19
J gene: TRBJ2-1
D gene: NA
CDR3 DNA: TGTGCCAGTAGTATTAGCGGAGGCCATGAGCAGTTCTTC
CDR3 protein: CASSISGGHEQFF

clone size: NA
V gene: TRBV28
J gene: TRBJ2-2
D gene: TRBD2
CDR3 DNA: TGTGCCAGCAGTACCTCGGGGCTAGCGGGGGGGAACACCGGGGAGCTGTTTTTT
CDR3 protein: CASSTSGLAGGNTGELFF

clone size: NA
V gene: TRBV19
J gene: TRBJ2-5
D gene: NA
CDR3 DNA: TGTGCCAGTAGTATGGGATTGGAGACCCAGTACTTC
CDR3 protein: CASSMGLETQYF

clone size: NA
V gene: TRBV5-1
J gene: TRBJ1-3
D gene: NA
CDR3 DNA: TGTGCCAGCAGCTTGGGTGTTGGGCCTGGAAACACCATATATTTT
CDR3 protein: CASSLGVGPGNTIYF

clone size: NA
V gene: TRBV6-1
J gene: TRBJ1-3
D gene: NA
CDR3 DNA: TGTGCCAGCAGGCCCGACAGTGGGACTGGAAACACCATATATTTT
CDR3 protein: CASRPDSGTGNTIYF

clone size: NA
V gene: TRBV4-3
J gene: TRBJ2-3
D gene: NA
CDR3 DNA: TGCGCCAGCAGCCAAGAGGCCTCAGATACGCAGTATTTT
CDR3 protein: CASSQEASDTQYF

clone size: few
V gene: TRBV19
J gene: TRBJ2-1
D gene: TRBD2
CDR3 DNA: TGTGCCAGCAGAACCGCCGGTAAGACTAGCGGGGCATACAATGAGCAGTTCTTC
CDR3 protein: CASRTAGKTSGAYNEQFF

clone size: NA
V gene: TRBV5-6
J gene: TRBJ2-5
D gene: TRBD2
CDR3 DNA: TGTGCCAGCAGCTTGTGGAGCGGGGGGGCGGAGACCCAGTACTTC
CDR3 protein: CASSLWSGGAETQYF

clone size: NA
V gene: TRBV7-2
J gene: TRBJ2-5
D gene: TRBD2
CDR3 DNA: TGTGCCAGCAGCTATTCAACTAGCGGGGGGGAGACCCAGTACTTC
CDR3 protein: CASSYSTSGGETQYF

clone size: NA
V gene: TRBV28
J gene: TRBJ1-2
D gene: NA
CDR3 DNA: TGTGCCAGCAGTATGGGACCGCCCTATGGCTACACCTTC
CDR3 protein: CASSMGPPYGYTF

clone size: NA
V gene: TRBV6-5
J gene: TRBJ1-4
D gene: NA
CDR3 DNA: TGTGCCAGCAGTTACTTTGAAAAACTGTTTTTT
CDR3 protein: CASSYFEKLFF

clone size: NA
V gene: TRBV7-2
J gene: TRBJ2-5
D gene: NA
CDR3 DNA: TGTGCCAGCAGCTACCTGTACCAAGAGACCCAGTACTTC
CDR3 protein: CASSYLYQETQYF

clone size: NA
V gene: TRBV30
J gene: TRBJ1-2
D gene: TRBD1
CDR3 DNA: TGTGCCTGTTCTCCCCACAGGGGGTTTAACTATGGCTACACCTTC
CDR3 protein: CACSPHRGFNYGYTF

clone size: NA
V gene: TRBV29-1
J gene: TRBJ1-5
D gene: NA
CDR3 DNA: TGCAGCGTTGAAGGGCTTAGAGGTCAGCCCCAGCATTTT
CDR3 protein: CSVEGLRGQPQHF

clone size: NA
V gene: TRBV11-2
J gene: TRBJ2-6
D gene: NA
CDR3 DNA: TGTGCCTATGGGGCCCGATGGGGCGAGGGTACTGGGGCCAACGTCCTGACTTTC
CDR3 protein: CAYGARWGEGTGANVLTF

clone size: NA
V gene: TRBV27
J gene: TRBJ2-7
D gene: TRBD1
CDR3 DNA: TGTGCCAGCAGTCCTGGGTCAACAGGGGGCGTAAACGAGCAGTACTTC
CDR3 protein: CASSPGSTGGVNEQYF

clone size: few
V gene: TRBV6-6
J gene: TRBJ1-2
D gene: TRBD1
CDR3 DNA: TGTGCCAGCAGTTTCGACAGGGTTGGCTACACCTTC
CDR3 protein: CASSFDRVGYTF

clone size: NA
V gene: TRBV6-5
J gene: TRBJ1-1
D gene: NA
CDR3 DNA: TGTGCCAGCAACTACCGGCAGGCGGGCACTGAAGCTTTCTTT
CDR3 protein: CASNYRQAGTEAFF

clone size: once
V gene: TRBV15
J gene: TRBJ2-3
D gene: NA
CDR3 DNA: TGTGCCACCAGCAGAGATATGACAGATACGCAGTATTTT
CDR3 protein: CATSRDMTDTQYF

clone size: NA
V gene: TRBV5-1
J gene: TRBJ1-2
D gene: TRBD1
CDR3 DNA: TGCGCCAGCAGCCTGGGACAGGGTTGGGGATTTGACTATGGCTACACCTTC
CDR3 protein: CASSLGQGWGFDYGYTF

clone size: NA
V gene: TRBV15
J gene: TRBJ2-1
D gene: TRBD1
CDR3 DNA: TGTGCCACCAACCTGGACAGGGAGGATAGGAAGCAGTTCTTC
CDR3 protein: CATNLDREDRKQFF

clone size: NA
V gene: TRBV7-2
J gene: TRBJ2-1
D gene: NA
CDR3 DNA: TGTGCCAGCAGCTTCGGGCAGGGTGACTACAATGAGCAGTTCTTC
CDR3 protein: CASSFGQGDYNEQFF

clone size: NA
V gene: TRBV5-1
J gene: TRBJ1-2
D gene: NA
CDR3 DNA: TGCGCCAGCAGCTTAGGGGCGGATTACGGCTACACCTTC
CDR3 protein: CASSLGADYGYTF

clone size: NA
V gene: TRBV27
J gene: TRBJ2-1
D gene: NA
CDR3 DNA: TGTGCCAGCAGTTTTCGGCAGGTAAACAATGAGCAGTTCTTC
CDR3 protein: CASSFRQVNNEQFF

clone size: NA
V gene: TRBV5-4
J gene: TRBJ1-6
D gene: NA
CDR3 DNA: TGTGCCAGCAGCTTGGACCCCGGGTCCTATAATTCACCCCTCCACTTT
CDR3 protein: CASSLDPGSYNSPLHF

clone size: NA
V gene: TRBV7-8
J gene: TRBJ1-1
D gene: TRBD1
CDR3 DNA: TGTGCCAGCAGCTTAGGACAGGGAAGGACTGAAGCTTTCTTT
CDR3 protein: CASSLGQGRTEAFF

clone size: few
V gene: TRBV11-3
J gene: TRBJ1-1
D gene: TRBD1
CDR3 DNA: TGTGCCAGCAGCGCGGGACAGGGGGAACCGAACACTGAAGCTTTCTTT
CDR3 protein: CASSAGQGEPNTEAFF

clone size: NA
V gene: TRBV6-5
J gene: TRBJ2-5
D gene: NA
CDR3 DNA: TGTGCCAGCTGGATCCGGGGGGCGGAGACCCAGTACTTC
CDR3 protein: CASWIRGAETQYF

clone size: NA
V gene: TRBV7-9
J gene: TRBJ1-2
D gene: NA
CDR3 DNA: TGTGCCAGCAGCTTACTCCAGGACTATGGCTACACCTTC
CDR3 protein: CASSLLQDYGYTF

clone size: NA
V gene: TRBV6-5
J gene: TRBJ1-5
D gene: NA
CDR3 DNA: TGTGCCAGTGGCTCGGGGGATGGGCCCCAGCATTTT
CDR3 protein: CASGSGDGPQHF

clone size: NA
V gene: TRBV2
J gene: TRBJ2-1
D gene: NA
CDR3 DNA: TGTGCCAGCAGTGAGATGGGTGGGGTGAGTGAGCAGTTCTTC
CDR3 protein: CASSEMGGVSEQFF

clone size: NA
V gene: TRBV14
J gene: TRBJ2-7
D gene: TRBD1
CDR3 DNA: TGTGCCAGCAGCCACATGGACAGGGGTATCCAGTACTTC
CDR3 protein: CASSHMDRGIQYF

clone size: NA
V gene: TRBV28
J gene: TRBJ2-1
D gene: NA
CDR3 DNA: TGTGCCAGTGTAGGGAATGAGCAGTTCTTC
CDR3 protein: CASVGNEQFF

clone size: NA
V gene: TRBV5-5
J gene: TRBJ2-7
D gene: NA
CDR3 DNA: TGTGCCAGCAGTCACAGGGAAAACGAGCAGTACTTC
CDR3 protein: CASSHRENEQYF

clone size: NA
V gene: TRBV5-3
J gene: TRBJ2-1
D gene: TRBD2
CDR3 DNA: TGTGCCAGAAGTCCATCCCCGGGACTACGATATACCTGGCAGTTCTTC
CDR3 protein: CARSPSPGLRYTWQFF

clone size: few
V gene: TRBV30
J gene: TRBJ2-2
D gene: TRBD1
CDR3 DNA: TGTGCCTGGGCACAGGGGGCTAGGCCCGGGGAGCTGTTTTTT
CDR3 protein: CAWAQGARPGELFF

clone size: NA
V gene: TRBV7-2
J gene: TRBJ2-6
D gene: NA
CDR3 DNA: TGTGCCAGCAGCTTCCAGGCCCCTGGGGCCAACGTCCTGACTTTC
CDR3 protein: CASSFQAPGANVLTF

clone size: NA
V gene: TRBV5-1
J gene: TRBJ2-4
D gene: TRBD1
CDR3 DNA: TGCGCCAGCAGCTTGGGGGGACAGCGCGACATTCAGTACTTC
CDR3 protein: CASSLGGQRDIQYF

clone size: NA
V gene: TRBV6-4
J gene: TRBJ2-1
D gene: TRBD2
CDR3 DNA: TGTGCCAGCAGTCTTAGGGGAGGGGATGAGCAGTTCTTC
CDR3 protein: CASSLRGGDEQFF

clone size: NA
V gene: TRBV7-2
J gene: TRBJ1-3
D gene: NA
CDR3 DNA: TGTGCCAGCAGCTTAAGTCCGGCCGTCTCTGGAAACACCATATATTTT
CDR3 protein: CASSLSPAVSGNTIYF

clone size: NA
V gene: TRBV6-1
J gene: TRBJ1-2
D gene: NA
CDR3 DNA: TGTGCCAGCAGTAAGGGAGGGGGTTATGGCTACACCTTC
CDR3 protein: CASSKGGGYGYTF

clone size: NA
V gene: TRBV5-8
J gene: TRBJ2-7
D gene: TRBD2
CDR3 DNA: TGTGCCAGCAGCTTGGGGCGGGGGGTCTCCTACGAGCAGTACTTC
CDR3 protein: CASSLGRGVSYEQYF

clone size: NA
V gene: TRBV5-1
J gene: TRBJ2-3
D gene: TRBD2
CDR3 DNA: TGCGCCAGCAGCCCGGGACTAGCCACAGATACGCAGTATTTT
CDR3 protein: CASSPGLATDTQYF

clone size: NA
V gene: TRBV5-4
J gene: TRBJ2-1
D gene: TRBD2
CDR3 DNA: TGTGCCAGCAGCTTGGATCGGGGGGGACTAGCGGCCTATGAGCAGTTCTTC
CDR3 protein: CASSLDRGGLAAYEQFF

clone size: NA
V gene: TRBV11-1
J gene: TRBJ2-3
D gene: NA
CDR3 DNA: TGTGCCAGCAGCGACCGCACAGATACGCAGTATTTT
CDR3 protein: CASSDRTDTQYF

clone size: NA
V gene: TRBV4-1
J gene: TRBJ2-5
D gene: TRBD1
CDR3 DNA: TGCGCCAGCAGCCAAGGACAGGGGGCCTTCGAGACCCAGTACTTC
CDR3 protein: CASSQGQGAFETQYF

clone size: NA
V gene: TRBV14
J gene: TRBJ1-2
D gene: TRBD1
CDR3 DNA: TGTGCCAGCAGCCCCGGGACAGGGAGCTATGGCTACACCTTC
CDR3 protein: CASSPGTGSYGYTF

clone size: NA
V gene: TRBV7-6
J gene: TRBJ2-7
D gene: TRBD1
CDR3 DNA: TGTGCCAGCAGCTCAACCACGACAGGGGCCCTTTTGGACGAGCAGTACTTC
CDR3 protein: CASSSTTTGALLDEQYF

clone size: NA
V gene: TRBV12-5
J gene: TRBJ2-1
D gene: TRBD1
CDR3 DNA: TGTGCTAGTGGAGCGGGGACAGGGAATTTGAATGAGCAGTTCTTC
CDR3 protein: CASGAGTGNLNEQFF